The present T cell receptor (beta chain) was sequenced within a study of CD4 T cells in relation to SARS-CoV-2 and coronaviruses. Study observations and caveats: Samples before the pandemic and after infection were not matched within any donor.

Of note for this clone: Its matching antigen is unknown.

There are 17 residues in the CDR3. V was trimmed by 1 base and J by 7 bases, leaving 19 bases between them. Germline V gene data show CDR1 as LGHDT and CDR2 as YNNKEL (reference sequence). TCRdb's copy holds only in-frame clones and misses some; the assay was immunoSEQ multiplex PCR. The sample lists 30,000 to 40,000 clones; roughly 73% were seen once. The receptor was isolated from an adult with COVID-19. The sample taken for sequencing was memory CD4+ T cells from PBMCs, cultured in vitro. This chain links TRBV3-1 (or the pseudogene TRBV3-2) with TRBJ1-4; D possibly corresponds to TRBD1 (5 bases). CDR3 protein: CASSQGTGTRSAEKLFF. CDR3 in DNA: TGTGCCAGCAGCCAAGGGACCGGGACCCGGAGTGCTGAAAAACTGTTTTTT.